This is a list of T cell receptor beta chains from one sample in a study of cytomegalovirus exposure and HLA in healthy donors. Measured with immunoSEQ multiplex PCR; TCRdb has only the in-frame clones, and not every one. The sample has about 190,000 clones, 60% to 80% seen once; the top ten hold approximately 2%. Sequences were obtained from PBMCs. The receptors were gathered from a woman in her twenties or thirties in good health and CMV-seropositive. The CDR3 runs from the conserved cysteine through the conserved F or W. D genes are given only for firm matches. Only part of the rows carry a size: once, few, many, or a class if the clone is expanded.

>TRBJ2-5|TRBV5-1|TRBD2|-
CASSLPSGQETQYF
TGCGCCAGCAGCTTGCCTAGCGGTCAAGAGACCCAGTACTTC
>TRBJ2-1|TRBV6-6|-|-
CASSQSGGPSARQFF
TGTGCCAGCAGCCAGTCCGGAGGACCCTCGGCTCGGCAGTTCTTC
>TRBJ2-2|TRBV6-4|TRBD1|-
CASRGQGGNGELFF
TGTGCCAGCAGGGGACAGGGGGGTAACGGGGAGCTGTTTTTT
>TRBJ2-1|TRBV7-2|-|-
CASSPGFNEQFF
TGTGCCAGCAGCCCCGGGTTTAATGAGCAGTTCTTC
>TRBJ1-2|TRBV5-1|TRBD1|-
CASSLDKLQGALSGYTF
TGCGCCAGCAGCTTGGACAAATTACAGGGGGCGTTGAGCGGCTACACCTTC
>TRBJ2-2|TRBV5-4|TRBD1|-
CASSRDRGSTGELFF
TGTGCCAGCAGTCGAGACAGGGGGAGTACCGGGGAGCTGTTTTTT
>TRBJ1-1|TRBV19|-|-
CASSIGPGMNTEAFF
TGTGCCAGTAGTATAGGTCCAGGGATGAACACTGAAGCTTTCTTT
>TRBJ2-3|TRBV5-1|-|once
CASSLAGGTDTDTQYF
TGCGCCAGCAGCTTGGCGGGGGGGACAGACACAGATACGCAGTATTTT
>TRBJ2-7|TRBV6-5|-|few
CASKGVGEQYF
TGTGCCAGCAAGGGGGTAGGCGAGCAGTACTTC
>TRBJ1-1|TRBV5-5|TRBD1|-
CASSYRGESAEAFF
TGTGCCAGCAGCTACAGGGGCGAGTCCGCTGAAGCTTTCTTT
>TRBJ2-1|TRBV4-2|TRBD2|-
CASSQGTSGGLPYNEQFF
TGTGCCAGCAGCCAAGGGACTAGCGGGGGACTTCCCTACAATGAGCAGTTCTTC
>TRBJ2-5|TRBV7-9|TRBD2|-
CASSWGTSQETQYF
TGTGCCAGCAGCTGGGGGACTAGTCAAGAGACCCAGTACTTC
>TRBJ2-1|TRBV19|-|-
CASSRGEQFF
TGTGCCAGTAGCCGCGGGGAGCAGTTCTTC
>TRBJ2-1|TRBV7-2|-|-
CASSPWAGAGNEQFF
TGTGCCAGCAGCCCTTGGGCAGGGGCGGGCAATGAGCAGTTCTTC
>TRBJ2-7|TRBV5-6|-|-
CASSQTNSYEQYF
TGTGCCAGCAGCCAAACTAACTCCTACGAGCAGTACTTC
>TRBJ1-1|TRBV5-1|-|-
CASSSGQPNTEAFF
TGCGCCAGCAGCTCCGGACAGCCGAACACTGAAGCTTTCTTT
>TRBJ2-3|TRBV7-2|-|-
CASTSDPGMQYF
TGTGCCAGCACCTCCGACCCGGGAATGCAGTATTTT
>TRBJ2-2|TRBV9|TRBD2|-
CASSVAGGSIYGELFF
TGTGCCAGCAGCGTAGCTGGCGGGAGTATTTACGGGGAGCTGTTTTTT
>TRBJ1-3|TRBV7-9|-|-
CASSLAEQYTIYF
TGTGCCAGCAGCTTGGCAGAACAATACACCATATATTTT
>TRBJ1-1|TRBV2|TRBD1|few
CASGTGVLNTEAFF
TGTGCCAGTGGAACAGGGGTGCTGAACACTGAAGCTTTCTTT
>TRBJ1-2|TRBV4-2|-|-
CASSHGLRSHYGYTF
TGTGCCAGCAGCCACGGACTAAGGAGCCACTATGGCTACACCTTC
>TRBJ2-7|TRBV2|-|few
CASSWNRSPGEQYF
TGTGCCAGCAGTTGGAACAGATCCCCTGGTGAGCAGTACTTC
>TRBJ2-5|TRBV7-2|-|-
CASSLAGRGAAFQETQYF
TGTGCCAGCAGCTTAGCGGGCCGGGGGGCCGCCTTTCAAGAGACCCAGTACTTC
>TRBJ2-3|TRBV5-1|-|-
CASSQGTPSTDTQYF
TGCGCCAGCAGCCAGGGGACACCAAGCACAGATACGCAGTATTTT
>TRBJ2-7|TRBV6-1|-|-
CASSEAAGTYEQYF
TGTGCCAGCAGTGAAGCGGCGGGAACCTACGAGCAGTACTTC
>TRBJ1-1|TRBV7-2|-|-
CASSSGGSLNTEAFF
TGTGCCAGCAGCTCGGGGGGATCCTTGAACACTGAAGCTTTCTTT
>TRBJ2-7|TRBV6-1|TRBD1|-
CASRWTGGTYEQYF
TGTGCCAGCAGATGGACAGGGGGCACCTACGAGCAGTACTTC